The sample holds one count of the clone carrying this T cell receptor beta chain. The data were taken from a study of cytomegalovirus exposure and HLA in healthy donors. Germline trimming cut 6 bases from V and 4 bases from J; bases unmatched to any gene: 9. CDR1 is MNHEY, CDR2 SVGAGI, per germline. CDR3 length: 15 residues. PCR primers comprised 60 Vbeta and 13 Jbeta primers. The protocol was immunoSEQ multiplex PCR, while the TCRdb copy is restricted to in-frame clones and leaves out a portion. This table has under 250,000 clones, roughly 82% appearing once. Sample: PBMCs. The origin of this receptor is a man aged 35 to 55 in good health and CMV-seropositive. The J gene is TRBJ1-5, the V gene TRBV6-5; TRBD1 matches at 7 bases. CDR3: CASSWDRSLNQPQHF. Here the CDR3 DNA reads TGTGCCAGCAGCTGGGACAGATCTTTAAATCAGCCCCAGCATTTT.